A single T cell receptor beta chain is shown here with its context. Under the authors' procedure: Nucleated cell counts were estimated from reference gene primer amplification. Produced via immunoSEQ multiplex PCR; TCRdb's table is partial and in-frame only. The DNA was the basis for D and trimming; V, J and clone size are from that table. The data hold 100,000 or so clones, with approximately 89% observed a single time. These data come from a study of blood T cell repertoires in COVID-19. At the level of the study: Some COVID-19 samples were acute and others convalescent; all came from the United States, Italy and Spain. Sources were T cells, B-cell-depleted T cells, or PBMCs; the material itself was cDNA or gDNA.

Germline V gives CDR1 SGHTA, CDR2 FQGNSA. This CDR3 is 15 amino acids long. Trimming removed 4 bases at V and 1 base at J, with 14 bases between. The TCR originated in a woman aged 25 to 39 with acute or convalescent COVID-19. The genes are TRBV7-2 and TRBJ2-7; possible D gene TRBD2, 6 bases. The sample taken for sequencing was peripheral blood. DNA of the CDR3: TGTGCCAGCAGCTACGGGGTAGCGGATTCCTACGAGCAGTACTTC. This codes for CASSYGVADSYEQYF.